This TCR beta chain was documented in a study of control samples from healthy donors and cancer patients. The method was immunoSEQ multiplex PCR; TCRdb's version includes in-frame clones alone and lacks a portion of them. The sample has more than 95,000 clones, approximately 89% seen once; the top ten hold 2.9%. Germline CDR1 is MNHEY and CDR2 is SVGEGT. The V gene lost 5 bases and the J gene lost 9 bases, with 14 bases spanning the gap. This CDR3 is built from 13 residues. The chain links TRBV6-2 or TRBV6-3 to TRBJ1-5; D uncertain. Material for sequencing was blood. The sequence was obtained from a man aged 60 to 75 in good health. The CDR3 DNA sequence: TGTGCCAGCAGTCTATCAGGTTCCCCGCCCCAGCATTTT. It encodes CASSLSGSPPQHF.